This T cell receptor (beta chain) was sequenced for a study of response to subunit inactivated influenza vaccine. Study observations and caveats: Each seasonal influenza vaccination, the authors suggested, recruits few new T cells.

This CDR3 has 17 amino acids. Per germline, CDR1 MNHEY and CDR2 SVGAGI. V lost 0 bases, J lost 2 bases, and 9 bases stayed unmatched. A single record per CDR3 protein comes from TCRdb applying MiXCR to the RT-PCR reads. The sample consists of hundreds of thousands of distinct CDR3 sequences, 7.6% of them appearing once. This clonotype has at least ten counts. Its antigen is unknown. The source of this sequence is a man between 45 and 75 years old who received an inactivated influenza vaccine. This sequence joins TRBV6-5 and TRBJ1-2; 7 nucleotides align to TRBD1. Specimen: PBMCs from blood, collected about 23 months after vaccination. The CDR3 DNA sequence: TGTGCCAGCAGTTACTCGTTACGGGGGACAGAGAACTATGGCTACACCTTC. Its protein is CASSYSLRGTENYGYTF.